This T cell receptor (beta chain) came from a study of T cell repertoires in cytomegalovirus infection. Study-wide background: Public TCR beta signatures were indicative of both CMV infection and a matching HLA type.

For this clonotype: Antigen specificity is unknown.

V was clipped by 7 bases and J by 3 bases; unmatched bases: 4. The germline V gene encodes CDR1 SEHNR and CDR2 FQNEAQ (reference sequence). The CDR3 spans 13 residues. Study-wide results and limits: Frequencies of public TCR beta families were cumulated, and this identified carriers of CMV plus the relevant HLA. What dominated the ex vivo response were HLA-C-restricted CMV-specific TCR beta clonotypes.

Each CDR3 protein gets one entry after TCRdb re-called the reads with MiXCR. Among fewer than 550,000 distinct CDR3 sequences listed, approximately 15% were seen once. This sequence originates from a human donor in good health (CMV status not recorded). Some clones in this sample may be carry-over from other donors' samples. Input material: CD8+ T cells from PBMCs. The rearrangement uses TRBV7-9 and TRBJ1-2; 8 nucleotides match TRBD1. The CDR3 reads CASTGGRDYGYTF. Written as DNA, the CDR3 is TGTGCCAGCACAGGGGGCCGAGACTATGGCTACACCTTC.